This T cell receptor beta chain originates from a study of cytotoxic CD8 clonotypes in ibrutinib-treated CLL. The wider study: IGHV unmutated roughly 18; relapsed/refractory some ten; treatment-naive more than 14.

The repertoire was sequenced with immunoSEQ multiplex PCR; TCRdb's copy has only in-frame clones and lacks some. The repertoire holds fewer than 25,000 clones, with about two thirds as singletons. General study results and limits: Clonality increased with ibrutinib response but returned toward baseline at progression. Baseline levels of clonality went above those of age-matched healthy donors and moved with circulating CD8+ T-cell counts. Public clonotypes were uncommon and contracted or stayed stable on treatment.

By share, this clone counts as medium-sized. Its matching antigen is unknown. The clonotype originates from a human donor with chronic lymphocytic leukemia. The sequencing used PBMCs, collected after 24 months of ibrutinib treatment.

In nucleotides, the CDR3 is TGTGCCAGCAGTCTGGGACAGGGCGGCTCCTACGAGCAGTACTTC. Protein: CASSLGQGGSYEQYF. The chain recombines TRBV27 with TRBJ2-7; 9 nucleotides agree with TRBD1. CDR1 MNHEY and CDR2 SMNVEV come from the germline V gene (reference sequence). V shed 5 bases and J 0 bases; nucleotides not matched to a gene: 5. This CDR3 is built from 15 residues.